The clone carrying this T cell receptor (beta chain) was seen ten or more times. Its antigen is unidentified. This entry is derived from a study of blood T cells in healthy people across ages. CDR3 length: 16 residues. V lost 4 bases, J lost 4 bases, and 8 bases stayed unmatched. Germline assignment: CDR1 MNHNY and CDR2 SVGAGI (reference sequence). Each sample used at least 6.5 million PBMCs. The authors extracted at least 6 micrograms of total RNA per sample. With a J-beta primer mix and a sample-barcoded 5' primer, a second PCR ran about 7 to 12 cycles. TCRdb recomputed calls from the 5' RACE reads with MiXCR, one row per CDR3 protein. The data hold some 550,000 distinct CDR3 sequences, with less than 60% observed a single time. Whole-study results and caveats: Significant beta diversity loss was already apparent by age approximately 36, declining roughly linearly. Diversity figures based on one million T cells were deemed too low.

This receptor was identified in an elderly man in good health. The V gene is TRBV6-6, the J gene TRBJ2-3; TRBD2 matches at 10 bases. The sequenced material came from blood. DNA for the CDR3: TGTGCCAGCAGTTCCCTAGCGGGAGTAACCCCAGATACGCAGTATTTT. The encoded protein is CASSSLAGVTPDTQYF.